This T cell receptor (beta chain) was found in a study of blood T cell repertoires in COVID-19. In the study overall: COVID-19 samples from acute and convalescent phases originated in the United States, Italy and Spain. From T cells, B-cell-depleted T cells, or PBMCs came the material, which was cDNA or gDNA.

Per the germline V gene, CDR1 is LGHNA and CDR2 is YNFKEQ. This CDR3 has 16 residues. V was shortened by 0 bases and J by 4 bases, with 13 bases between the two germline ends. Original processing methods: Estimates of nucleated cell counts were drawn from the amplification of reference gene primers. This table comes from immunoSEQ multiplex PCR, and its TCRdb copy is limited to in-frame clones, with some not included. The V and J calls and clone size come from that table; D and trimming were worked out from the DNA. The table records 55,000 to 85,000 clones, approximately 90% of them present only once.

Input material: peripheral blood. The genes are TRBV4-2 and TRBJ1-3, with D perhaps TRBD1 (5 bases). The TCR originated in a young woman with acute or convalescent COVID-19. The chain's CDR3 is CASSQDRGTEGNTIYF. In nucleotides, the CDR3 is TGTGCCAGCAGCCAAGATAGGGGAACGGAAGGAAACACCATATATTTT.